The following is a T cell receptor beta chain sequence with its context. Its antigen remains unknown. The entry originates in a study of T-cell memory formation after mild COVID-19. Whole-study results and caveats: Some responding clones appeared in pre-infection memory, suggesting cross-reactive memory joined. The second-wave clones peaking on day 37 were not confirmed as SARS-CoV-2-specific.

The TCR alpha and TCR beta cDNA libraries, bearing sample barcodes and UMIs, were generated by 5'RACE using constant-segment primers. TCRdb fed the 5' RACE reads into MiXCR, producing one record per CDR3 protein. The data contain approximately 150,000 distinct CDR3 sequences, approximately 5.7% of them seen just once; the ten biggest clones take up roughly 2.1%. V was cut by 5 bases and J by 8 bases, with 16 bases left in between. The CDR3 contains 14 residues. Per germline, CDR1 DFQATT and CDR2 SNEGSKA (reference sequence). The sequence was obtained from an adult woman who had mild COVID-19 (a few samples of this study predate the infection). Cell type and time point are not known. Sequenced input: PBMCs or a T cell subset sorted from them (not recorded which). J is TRBJ1-6 and V is TRBV20-1; TRBD1 might be the D (5 bases). The CDR3, as DNA: TGCAGTGCTCATAGACGGGGGAGGTATTCACCCCTCCACTTT. Its translation: CSAHRRGRYSPLHF.